A selection of T cell receptor beta chains follows, all from one sample in a study of CD8 T cells in ankylosing spondylitis. From the 5' RACE reads, TCRdb called clonotypes with MiXCR, one entry per CDR3 protein. The top ten hold 13% to 15% of the sample, which has under 170,000 distinct CDR3 sequences, 44% seen once. Sequenced input: synovial fluid, either unsorted or a sorted T cell fraction (not recorded which). These receptors all come from a male donor with ankylosing spondylitis. Each CDR3 is given with its conserved first and last residue. A D gene is named only where the DNA matches it firmly. Only some rows state a clone size, as once, few, many or a class for expanded clones.

CDR3 length	V gene	D gene	clone size	J gene	CDR3 DNA	CDR3 protein
16	TRBV4-3	TRBD2	NA	TRBJ2-7	TGCGCCAGCAGCCAAGAACGGCGGGAGAGCTCCTACGAGCAGTACTTC	CASSQERRESSYEQYF
15	TRBV28	TRBD1	NA	TRBJ1-5	TGTGCCAGCAGCTGGACAGGTAACGGCAATCAGCCCCAGCATTTT	CASSWTGNGNQPQHF
17	TRBV19	TRBD2	NA	TRBJ2-1	TGTGCCAGTAGTAGTTCTCCAGGACTAGCGGGAGTAGGTGAGCAGTTCTTC	CASSSSPGLAGVGEQFF
15	TRBV27	TRBD1	NA	TRBJ2-5	TGTGCCAGCAGTCGGCGGACAGGGGGTTTAGAGACCCAGTACTTC	CASSRRTGGLETQYF
17	TRBV7-6	NA	NA	TRBJ2-2	TGTGCCAGCAGCTCCGGGACACCCACAATGAACACCGGGGAGCTGTTTTTT	CASSSGTPTMNTGELFF
13	TRBV5-5	NA	NA	TRBJ1-2	TGTGCCAGCACCTTGGGCAGGGAGTATGGCTACACCTTC	CASTLGREYGYTF
16	TRBV12-3/TRBV12-4	TRBD2	NA	TRBJ2-1	TGTGCCAGCAGTTTCCCTAGCGGGGGACCTTCGGGGGAGCAGTTCTTC	CASSFPSGGPSGEQFF
12	TRBV19	NA	few	TRBJ2-7	TGTGCCAGTAGTCCTTCAGGGGTCGAGCAGTACTTC	CASSPSGVEQYF
16	TRBV6-5	TRBD1	NA	TRBJ1-5	TGTGCCAGCAGTTACGGAGGGACAGCTCCTTATCAGCCCCAGCATTTT	CASSYGGTAPYQPQHF
15	TRBV12-3/TRBV12-4	TRBD1	NA	TRBJ2-5	TGTGCCAGCAGCCTCTTCGGAGAGGGGGCTGAGACCCAGTACTTC	CASSLFGEGAETQYF
16	TRBV20-1	TRBD2	NA	TRBJ2-1	TGCAGTGCATTTAAACCGGGACTAGCGGTCTCGGATGAGCAGTTCTTC	CSAFKPGLAVSDEQFF